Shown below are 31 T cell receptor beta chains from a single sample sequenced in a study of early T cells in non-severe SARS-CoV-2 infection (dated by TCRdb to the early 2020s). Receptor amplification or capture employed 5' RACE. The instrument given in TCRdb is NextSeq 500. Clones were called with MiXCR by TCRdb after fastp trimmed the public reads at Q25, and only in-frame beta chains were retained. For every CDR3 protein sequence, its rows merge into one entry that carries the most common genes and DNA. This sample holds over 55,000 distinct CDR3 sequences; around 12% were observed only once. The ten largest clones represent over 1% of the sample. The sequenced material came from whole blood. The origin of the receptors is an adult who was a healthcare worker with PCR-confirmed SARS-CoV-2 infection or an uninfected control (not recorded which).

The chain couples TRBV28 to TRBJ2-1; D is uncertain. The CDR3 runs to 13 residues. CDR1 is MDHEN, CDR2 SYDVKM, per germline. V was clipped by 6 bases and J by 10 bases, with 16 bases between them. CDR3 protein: CASRTVTPGEQFF. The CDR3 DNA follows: TGTGCCAGCAGAACCGTTACCCCCGGGGAGCAGTTCTTC.

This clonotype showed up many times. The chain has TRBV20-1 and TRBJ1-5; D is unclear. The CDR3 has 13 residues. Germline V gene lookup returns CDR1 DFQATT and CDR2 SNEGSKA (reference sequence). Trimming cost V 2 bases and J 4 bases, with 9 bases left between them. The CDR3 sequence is CSARLAENQPQHF. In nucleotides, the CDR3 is TGCAGTGCTAGATTGGCAGAGAATCAGCCCCAGCATTTT.

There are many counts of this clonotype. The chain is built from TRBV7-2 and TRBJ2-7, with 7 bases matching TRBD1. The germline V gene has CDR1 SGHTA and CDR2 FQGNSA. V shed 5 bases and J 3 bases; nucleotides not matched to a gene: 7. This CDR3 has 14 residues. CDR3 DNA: TGTGCCAGCAGCCCGAGGACAGGTCTCTACGAGCAGTACTTC. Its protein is CASSPRTGLYEQYF.

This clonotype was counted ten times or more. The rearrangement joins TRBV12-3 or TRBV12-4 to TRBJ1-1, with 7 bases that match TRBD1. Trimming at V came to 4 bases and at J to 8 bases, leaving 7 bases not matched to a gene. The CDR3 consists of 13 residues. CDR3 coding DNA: TGTGCCAGCAGTTCTCACAGGGGCCTCGAAGCTTTCTTT. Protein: CASSSHRGLEAFF.

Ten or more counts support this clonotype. The CDR3 bases are TGTGCCAGCAACGCCGGGACTAGTAGGACCGGGGAGCTGTTTTTT. Encoded protein: CASNAGTSRTGELFF. The V gene is TRBV5-8, the J gene TRBJ2-2; 8 nucleotides agree with TRBD2. CDR1 and CDR2 from the germline V gene are SGHTS and YDEGEE. This CDR3 spans 15 amino acids. Unmatched junction bases numbered 9, after V lost 6 bases and J lost 5 bases.

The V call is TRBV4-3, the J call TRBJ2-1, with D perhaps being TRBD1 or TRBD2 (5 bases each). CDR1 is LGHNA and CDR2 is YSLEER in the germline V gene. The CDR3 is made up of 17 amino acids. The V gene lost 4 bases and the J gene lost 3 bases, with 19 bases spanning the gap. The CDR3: CASSPDWAGTGYNEQFF. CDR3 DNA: TGCGCCAGCAGCCCGGACTGGGCAGGGACGGGCTACAATGAGCAGTTCTTC.

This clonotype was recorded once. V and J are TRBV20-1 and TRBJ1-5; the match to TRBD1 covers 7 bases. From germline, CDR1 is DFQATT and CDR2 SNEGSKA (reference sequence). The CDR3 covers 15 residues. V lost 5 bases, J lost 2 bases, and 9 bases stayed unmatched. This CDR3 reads CSAGLTGYGNQPQHF. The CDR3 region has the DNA TGCAGTGCTGGACTGACAGGGTACGGCAATCAGCCCCAGCATTTT.

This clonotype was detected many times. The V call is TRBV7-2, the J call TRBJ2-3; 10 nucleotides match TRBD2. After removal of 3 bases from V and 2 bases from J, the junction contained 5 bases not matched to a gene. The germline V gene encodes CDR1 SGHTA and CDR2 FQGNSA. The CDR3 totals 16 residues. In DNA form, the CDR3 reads TGTGCCAGCAGCTTTTTTAGCGGGGGGTCCACAGATACGCAGTATTTT. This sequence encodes CASSFFSGGSTDTQYF. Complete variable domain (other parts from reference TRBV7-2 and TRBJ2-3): GAGVSQSPSNKVTEKGKDVELRCDPISGHTALYWYRQSLGQGLEFLIYFQGNSAPDKSGLPSDRFSAERTGGSVSTLTIQRTQQEDSAVYLCASSFFSGGSTDTQYFGPGTRLTVL.

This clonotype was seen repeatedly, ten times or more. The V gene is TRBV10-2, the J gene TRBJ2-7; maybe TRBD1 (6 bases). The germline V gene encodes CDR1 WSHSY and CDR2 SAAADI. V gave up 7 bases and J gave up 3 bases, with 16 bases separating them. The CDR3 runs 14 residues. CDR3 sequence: CASTTTGVNYEQYF. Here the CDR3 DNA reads TGCGCCAGCACCACGACAGGCGTCAACTACGAGCAGTACTTC.

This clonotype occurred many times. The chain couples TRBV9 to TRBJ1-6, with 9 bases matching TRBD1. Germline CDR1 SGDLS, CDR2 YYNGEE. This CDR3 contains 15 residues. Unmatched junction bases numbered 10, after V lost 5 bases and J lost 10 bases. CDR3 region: CASSLRDRDGSPLHF. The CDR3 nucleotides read TGTGCCAGCAGTCTAAGGGACAGGGATGGCTCACCCCTCCACTTT.

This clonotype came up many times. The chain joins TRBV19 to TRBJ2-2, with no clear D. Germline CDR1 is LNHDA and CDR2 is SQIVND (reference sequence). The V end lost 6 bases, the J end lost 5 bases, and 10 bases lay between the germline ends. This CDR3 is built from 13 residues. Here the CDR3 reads CASRDNWTGELFF. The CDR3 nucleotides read TGTGCCAGTAGAGACAATTGGACCGGGGAGCTGTTTTTT.

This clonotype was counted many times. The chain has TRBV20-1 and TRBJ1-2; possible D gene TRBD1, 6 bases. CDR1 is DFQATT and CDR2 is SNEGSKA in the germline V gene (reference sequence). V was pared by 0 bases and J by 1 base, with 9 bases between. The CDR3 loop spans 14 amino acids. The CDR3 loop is CSARDSGDNYGYTF. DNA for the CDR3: TGCAGTGCTAGAGACTCAGGGGATAACTATGGCTACACCTTC.

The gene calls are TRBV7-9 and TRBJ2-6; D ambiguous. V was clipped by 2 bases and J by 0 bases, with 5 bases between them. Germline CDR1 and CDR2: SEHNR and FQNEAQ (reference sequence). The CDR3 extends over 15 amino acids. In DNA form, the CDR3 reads TGTGCCAGCAGCTTATGGGGCTCTGGGGCCAACGTCCTGACTTTC. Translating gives CASSLWGSGANVLTF.

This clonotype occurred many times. CDR3 coding DNA: TGTGCCTGGAGTCCTAGCGGGGGCGCCTCCGAGCAGTACTTC. Its protein product is CAWSPSGGASEQYF. V usage is TRBV30 and J usage is TRBJ2-7; 10 nucleotides agree with TRBD2. V lost 2 bases, J lost 6 bases, and 7 bases stayed unmatched. This CDR3 has 14 amino acids. From germline, CDR1 is GTSNPN and CDR2 SVGIG (reference sequence).

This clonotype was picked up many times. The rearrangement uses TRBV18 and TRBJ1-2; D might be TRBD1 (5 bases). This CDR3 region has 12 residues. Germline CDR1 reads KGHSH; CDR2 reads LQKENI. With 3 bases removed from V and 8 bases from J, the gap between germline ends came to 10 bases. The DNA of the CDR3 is TGTGCCAGCTCACCTGCCCAGGGAGGCTACACCTTC. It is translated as CASSPAQGGYTF.

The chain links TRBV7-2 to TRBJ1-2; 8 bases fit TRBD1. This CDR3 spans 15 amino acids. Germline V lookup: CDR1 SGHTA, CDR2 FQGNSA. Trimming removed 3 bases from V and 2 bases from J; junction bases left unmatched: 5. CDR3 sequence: CASSLERQGNYGYTF. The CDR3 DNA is TGTGCCAGCAGCTTGGAACGACAGGGGAACTATGGCTACACCTTC.

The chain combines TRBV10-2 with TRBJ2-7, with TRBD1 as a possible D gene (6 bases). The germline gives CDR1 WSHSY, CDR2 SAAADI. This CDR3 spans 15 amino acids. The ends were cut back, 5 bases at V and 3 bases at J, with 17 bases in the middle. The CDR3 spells CASSTGTTKYYEQYF. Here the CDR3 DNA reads TGCGCCAGCAGTACCGGGACAACGAAATACTACGAGCAGTACTTC.

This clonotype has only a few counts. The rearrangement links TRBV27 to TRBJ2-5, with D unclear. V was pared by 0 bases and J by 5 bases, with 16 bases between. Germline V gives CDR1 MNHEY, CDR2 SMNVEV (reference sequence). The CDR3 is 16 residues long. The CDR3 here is CASSLSYGPFGETQYF. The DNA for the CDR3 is TGTGCCAGCAGTTTATCGTATGGTCCCTTTGGGGAGACCCAGTACTTC.

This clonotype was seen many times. The CDR3 region is CSARDAGGNQPQHF. The CDR3 coding sequence is TGCAGTGCTAGAGATGCAGGGGGCAATCAGCCCCAGCATTTT. This rearrangement joins TRBV20-1 to TRBJ1-5; TRBD1 is a possible D gene (6 bases). With 0 bases removed from V and 2 bases from J, the gap between germline ends came to 8 bases. Germline values: CDR1 DFQATT, CDR2 SNEGSKA (reference sequence). The CDR3 sequence is 14 residues long.

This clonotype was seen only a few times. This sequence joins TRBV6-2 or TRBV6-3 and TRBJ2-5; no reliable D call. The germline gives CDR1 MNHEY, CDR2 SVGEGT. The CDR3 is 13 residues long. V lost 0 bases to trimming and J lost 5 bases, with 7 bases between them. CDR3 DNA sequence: TGTGCCAGCAGTTACTCTGGCAGGGAGACCCAGTACTTC. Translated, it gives CASSYSGRETQYF.

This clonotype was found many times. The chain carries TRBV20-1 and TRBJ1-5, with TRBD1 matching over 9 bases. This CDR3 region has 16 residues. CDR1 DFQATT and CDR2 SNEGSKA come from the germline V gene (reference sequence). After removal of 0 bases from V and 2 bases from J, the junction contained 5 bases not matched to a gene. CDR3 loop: CSARDRTGVGNQPQHF. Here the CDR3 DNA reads TGCAGTGCTAGAGATCGGACAGGGGTAGGCAATCAGCCCCAGCATTTT.

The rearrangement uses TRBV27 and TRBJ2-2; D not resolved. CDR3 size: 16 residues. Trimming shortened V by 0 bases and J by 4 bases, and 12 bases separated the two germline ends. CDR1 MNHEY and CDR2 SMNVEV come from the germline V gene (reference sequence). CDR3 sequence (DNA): TGTGCCAGCAGTTTATCGGCCAGCACCTTCACCGGGGAGCTGTTTTTT. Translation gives CASSLSASTFTGELFF.

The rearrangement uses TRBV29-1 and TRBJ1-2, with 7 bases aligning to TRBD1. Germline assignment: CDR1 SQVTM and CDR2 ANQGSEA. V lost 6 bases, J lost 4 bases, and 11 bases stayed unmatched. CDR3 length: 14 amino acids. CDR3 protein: CSVQPQGISYGYTF. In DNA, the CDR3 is TGCAGCGTACAACCACAGGGGATTAGCTATGGCTACACCTTC.

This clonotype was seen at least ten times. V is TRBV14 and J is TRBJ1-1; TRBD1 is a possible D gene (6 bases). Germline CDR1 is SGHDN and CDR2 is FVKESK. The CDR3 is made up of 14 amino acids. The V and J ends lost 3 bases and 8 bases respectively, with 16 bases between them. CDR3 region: CASSQSKNTGEAFF. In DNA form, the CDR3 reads TGTGCCAGCAGCCAGAGCAAGAACACAGGGGAAGCTTTCTTT.

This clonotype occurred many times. CDR3 nucleotides: TGTGCCTGGAGTGTAAACAGCAATCAGCCCCAGCATTTT. It codes for CAWSVNSNQPQHF. This sequence joins TRBV30 and TRBJ1-5, with no clear D. Germline CDR1 is GTSNPN and CDR2 is SVGIG (reference sequence). This CDR3 is built from 13 residues. Deletions cut 0 bases from V and 1 base from J, with 4 bases between.

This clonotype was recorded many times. DNA of the CDR3: TGTGCCAGCAGCATCCTTACAGGGATTTTGGGGTACACCTTC. This translates into CASSILTGILGYTF. The rearrangement uses TRBV7-9 and TRBJ1-2; perhaps TRBD1 as D (6 bases). The germline CDR1 and CDR2 sequences are SEHNR and FQNEAQ (reference sequence). V lost 5 bases, J lost 11 bases, and 21 bases lay in between. The CDR3 length is 14 residues.

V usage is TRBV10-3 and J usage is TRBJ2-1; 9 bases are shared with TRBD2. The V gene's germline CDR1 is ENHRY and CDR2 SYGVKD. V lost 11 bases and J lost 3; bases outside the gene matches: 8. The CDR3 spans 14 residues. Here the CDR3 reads CASHPSGDYNEQFF. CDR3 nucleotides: TGTGCCTCCCACCCTAGCGGGGACTACAATGAGCAGTTCTTC.

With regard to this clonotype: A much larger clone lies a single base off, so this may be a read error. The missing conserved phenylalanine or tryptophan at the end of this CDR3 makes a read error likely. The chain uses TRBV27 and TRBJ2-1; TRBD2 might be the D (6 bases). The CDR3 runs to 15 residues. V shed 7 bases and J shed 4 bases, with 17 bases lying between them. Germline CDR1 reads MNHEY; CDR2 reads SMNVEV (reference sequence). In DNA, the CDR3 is TGTGCCAGCACCCCCTCCCCCGGGACTTACAATGAGCAGTTCCTC. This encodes CASTPSPGTYNEQFL.

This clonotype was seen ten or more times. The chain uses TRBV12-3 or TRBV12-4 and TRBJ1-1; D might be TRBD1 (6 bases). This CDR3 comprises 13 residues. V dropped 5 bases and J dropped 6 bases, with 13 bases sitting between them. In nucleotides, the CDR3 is TGTGCCAGCAGTACGCGGGGGGGCGCTGAAGCTTTCTTT. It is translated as CASSTRGGAEAFF.

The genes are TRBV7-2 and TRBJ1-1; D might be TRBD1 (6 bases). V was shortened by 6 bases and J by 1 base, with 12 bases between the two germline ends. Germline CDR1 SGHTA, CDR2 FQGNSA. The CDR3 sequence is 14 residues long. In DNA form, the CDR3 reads TGTGCCAGCAGTCAACTGACAGGGAACACTGAAGCTTTCTTT. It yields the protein CASSQLTGNTEAFF.

The CDR3 DNA sequence: TGTGCCATCACTGGACAGGAACATTCACCCCTCCACTTT. Translated, it gives CAITGQEHSPLHF. The chain uses TRBV10-3 and TRBJ1-6; TRBD1 matches at 7 bases. Germline V CDR1 and CDR2: ENHRY, SYGVKD. Trimming cost V 7 bases and J 8 bases; bases outside gene matches: 5. This CDR3 spans 13 amino acids.